The 16 T cell receptor beta chains presented below share a single source sample, sequenced in a study of shared clonotypes between healthy human individuals. The protocol was immunoSEQ multiplex PCR, while the TCRdb copy is restricted to in-frame clones and leaves out a portion. The repertoire holds more than 850,000 clones, with about four fifths as singletons. The sequenced sample was memory CD4+ T cells from PBMCs. The sample's subset: CD45RA-negative fraction. These receptors came from a man in his late teens or twenties in good health. Some clones in this sample may be carry-over from other donors' samples.

In its sample, this clone was seen a few times. Other DNA sequences in this specimen translate into the identical CDR3. The genes are TRBV5-5 and TRBJ2-7; TRBD2 matches at 11 bases. The length of the CDR3 is 17 residues. V was clipped by 0 bases and J by 3 bases; unmatched bases: 8. From germline, CDR1 is SGHKS and CDR2 YYEKEE (reference sequence). CDR3 nucleotides: TGTGCCAGCAGCTTGGCGCTAGCGGGAGGTGAAGGCTACGAGCAGTACTTC. Translating gives CASSLALAGGEGYEQYF.

This sequence joins TRBV30 and TRBJ2-1; TRBD2 aligns across 8 bases. The V segment lost 0 bases and the J segment 4 bases; nucleotides outside the gene matches: 11. The germline V gene encodes CDR1 GTSNPN and CDR2 SVGIG (reference sequence). This CDR3 is built from 17 residues. The CDR3, as DNA: TGTGCCTGGAGTGTAGGGTTGACCAGCGGGAGTTACAATGAGCAGTTCTTC. This codes for CAWSVGLTSGSYNEQFF. Full variable domain (rest looked up from reference TRBV30 and TRBJ2-1): SQTIHQWPATLVQPVGSPLSLECTVEGTSNPNLYWYRQAAGRGLQLLFYSVGIGQISSEVPQNLSASRPQDRQFILSSKKLLLSDSGFYLCAWSVGLTSGSYNEQFFGPGTRLTVL.

The chain couples TRBV11-2 to TRBJ2-7; D gene uncertain. In germline, CDR1 is SGHAT, CDR2 FQNNGV. This CDR3 has 14 amino acids. Trimming shortened V by 5 bases and J by 5 bases, and 16 bases separated the two germline ends. CDR3 sequence reads: CASSRPPVGNEQYF. The DNA for the CDR3 is TGTGCCAGCAGCAGGCCCCCCGTGGGCAACGAGCAGTACTTC.

As concerns this clone: A much bigger clone sits one base away, suggesting this may be a read error. This chain connects TRBV11-3 to TRBJ2-1; 8 bases agree with TRBD2. This CDR3 has 15 amino acids. The V and J ends lost 3 bases and 1 base, in that order; junction bases with no gene match: 2. Germline values: CDR1 SGHNT, CDR2 YENEEA. The CDR3 reads CASSFSGTSYNEQFF. CDR3 coding DNA: TGTGCCAGCAGCTTTAGCGGGACTTCCTACAATGAGCAGTTCTTC. Supplemented by reference TRBV11-3 and TRBJ2-1, the full variable domain reads EAGVVQSPRYKIIEKKQPVAFWCNPISGHNTLYWYLQNLGQGPELLIRYENEEAVDDSQLPKDRFSAERLKGVDSTLKIQPAELGDSAVYLCASSFSGTSYNEQFFGPGTRLTVL.

This chain joins TRBV6-5 and TRBJ1-2, with D perhaps TRBD1 (5 bases). The CDR3 spans 14 residues. The V end lost 6 bases, the J end lost 8 bases, and 19 bases lay between the germline ends. Germline V gene data show CDR1 as MNHEY and CDR2 as SVGAGI. CDR3 DNA: TGTGCCAGCAGACGGCCCGGGGACGGGCAAGGCTACACCTTC. Translating gives CASRRPGDGQGYTF.

To note about this clone: The identical CDR3 is also encoded by other nucleotide sequences in the sample. The chain carries TRBV27 and TRBJ1-1; weak D call: TRBD1 (5 bases). Germline V gene sequence: CDR1 MNHEY, CDR2 SMNVEV (reference sequence). The CDR3 has 12 residues. The V and J ends lost 6 bases and 5 bases respectively, with 10 bases between them. The CDR3 here is CASSRVGTEAFF. In DNA form, the CDR3 reads TGTGCCAGCAGCAGGGTTGGGACTGAAGCTTTCTTT.

The chain recombines TRBV27 with TRBJ2-2; 9 bases fit TRBD2. The V gene's germline CDR1 is MNHEY and CDR2 SMNVEV (reference sequence). The CDR3 consists of 20 residues. With 5 bases clipped from V and 4 bases from J, the junction kept 20 bases outside the gene matches. The CDR3 coding sequence is TGTGCCAGCAGTCCTAGACTAGTGGGCGGGAGGGCCGTTGGCACCGGGGAGCTGTTTTTT. Residues: CASSPRLVGGRAVGTGELFF.

A single count supports this clone. V usage is TRBV25-1 and J usage is TRBJ1-2; no definite D call. Germline CDR1 MGHDK, CDR2 SYGVNS. CDR3 length: 13 residues. Between the trimmed V and J ends, which lost 2 bases and 4 bases, there was a span of 8 bases. The chain's CDR3 is CASSEGVGYGYTF. As DNA, the CDR3 is TGTGCCAGCAGTGAAGGAGTCGGCTATGGCTACACCTTC.

On this clone itself: Other DNA sequences in the sample encode the same CDR3. This chain connects TRBV28 to TRBJ2-1; possible D gene TRBD2, 5 bases. This CDR3 region has 15 residues. V lost 5 bases, J lost 3 bases, and 14 bases lay in between. The germline CDR1 and CDR2 sequences are MDHEN and SYDVKM. The CDR3 loop is CASSGGGRFYNEQFF. Written as DNA, the CDR3 is TGTGCCAGCAGTGGAGGCGGACGCTTCTACAATGAGCAGTTCTTC.

This clone appeared a few times. The rearrangement uses TRBV4-1 and TRBJ2-5; D tentatively fits TRBD1 or TRBD2 (5 bases each). Germline V gene lookup returns CDR1 MGHRA and CDR2 YSYEKL. The CDR3 totals 13 residues. Trimming cost V 3 bases and J 4 bases, with 9 bases left between them. This CDR3 reads CASSQGVGETQYF. For the CDR3, the DNA is TGCGCCAGCAGCCAGGGGGTGGGAGAGACCCAGTACTTC.

This clone was picked up a small number of times. The rearrangement links TRBV28 to TRBJ1-2, with D unresolved. The germline V gene encodes CDR1 MDHEN and CDR2 SYDVKM. CDR3 length: 11 amino acids. V lost 7 bases and J lost 6, with 9 bases in between. The CDR3 bases are TGTGCCAGCACCCATATTCATGGCTACACCTTC. Its protein is CASTHIHGYTF.

This clone showed up many times. The chain is built from TRBV7-2 and TRBJ1-5; D remains unclear. The CDR3 has 12 residues. In germline, CDR1 is SGHTA, CDR2 FQGNSA. Trimming pared 0 bases from V and 7 bases from J, leaving 4 bases between. The CDR3 spells CASSLAWQPQHF. CDR3 bases: TGTGCCAGCAGCTTAGCGTGGCAGCCCCAGCATTTT.

On this clone: The junction departs from the called germline gene at one end, perhaps through a read error. V and J are TRBV10-3 and TRBJ2-1; 7 bases are shared with TRBD1. Per the germline V gene, CDR1 is ENHRY and CDR2 is SYGVKD. CDR3 length equals 15 residues. This CDR3 reads CAICEGAASYNEQFF. CDR3 bases: TGTGCCATCTGTGAGGGGGCGGCCTCCTACAATGAGCAGTTCTTC.

A word on this clone: Other DNA sequences from this sample encode an identical CDR3 as well. V usage is TRBV5-1 and J usage is TRBJ2-3; 12 positions match TRBD2. CDR1 is SGHRS, CDR2 YFSETQ, per germline. The CDR3 totals 16 residues. V was pared by 2 bases and J by 2 bases, with 3 bases of the junction left unmatched. CDR3 DNA sequence: TGCGCCAGCAGCTTAGGGACTAGCGGGTACACAGATACGCAGTATTTT. The encoded protein is CASSLGTSGYTDTQYF. The full variable domain, its missing parts supplied by reference TRBV5-1 and TRBJ2-3, is KAGVTQTPRYLIKTRGQQVTLSCSPISGHRSVSWYQQTPGQGLQFLFEYFSETQRNKGNFPGRFSGRQFSNSRSEMNVSTLELGDSALYLCASSLGTSGYTDTQYFGPGTRLTVL.

V gene TRBV2 combines with J gene TRBJ1-1; D uncertain. Germline lookup yields CDR1 SNHLY and CDR2 FYNNEI. The V end was cut by 6 bases, the J end by 1 base, with 9 bases between. The CDR3 spans 13 residues. CDR3: CASRGWGNTEAFF. CDR3 nucleotide sequence: TGTGCCAGCAGGGGGTGGGGGAACACTGAAGCTTTCTTT.

The chain combines TRBV15 with TRBJ2-1; D perhaps matches TRBD1 (6 bases). CDR1 is LNHNV, CDR2 YYDKDF, per germline (reference sequence). V lost 1 base to trimming and J lost 0 bases, with 10 bases between them. CDR3 length equals 16 residues. Here the CDR3 reads CATSRGRTASYNEQFF. The CDR3, as DNA: TGTGCCACCAGCAGAGGACGGACAGCCTCCTACAATGAGCAGTTCTTC. The variable domain in full, with the rest retrieved from reference TRBV15 and TRBJ2-1, is DAMVIQNPRYQVTQFGKPVTLSCSQTLNHNVMYWYQQKSSQAPKLLFHYYDKDFNNEADTPDNFQSRRPNTSFCFLDIRSPGLGDTAMYLCATSRGRTASYNEQFFGPGTRLTVL.